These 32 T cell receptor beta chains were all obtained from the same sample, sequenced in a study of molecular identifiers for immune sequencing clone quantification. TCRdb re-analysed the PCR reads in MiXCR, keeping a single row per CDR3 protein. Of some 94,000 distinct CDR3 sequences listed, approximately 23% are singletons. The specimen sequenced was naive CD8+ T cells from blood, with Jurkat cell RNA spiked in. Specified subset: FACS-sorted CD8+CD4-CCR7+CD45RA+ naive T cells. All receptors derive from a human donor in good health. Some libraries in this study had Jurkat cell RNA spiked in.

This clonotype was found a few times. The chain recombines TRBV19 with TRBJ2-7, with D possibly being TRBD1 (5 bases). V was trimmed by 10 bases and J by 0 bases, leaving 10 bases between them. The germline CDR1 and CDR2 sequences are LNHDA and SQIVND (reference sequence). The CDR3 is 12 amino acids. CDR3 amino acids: CATEDISYEQYF. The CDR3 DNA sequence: TGTGCCACCGAGGACATCTCCTACGAGCAGTACTTC.

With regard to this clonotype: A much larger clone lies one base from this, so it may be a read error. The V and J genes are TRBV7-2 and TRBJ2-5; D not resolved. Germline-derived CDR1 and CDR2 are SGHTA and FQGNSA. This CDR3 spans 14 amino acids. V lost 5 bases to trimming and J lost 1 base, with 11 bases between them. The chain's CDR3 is CASSLTSRQETQYF. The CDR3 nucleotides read TGTGCCAGCAGCCTTACCTCGCGCCAAGAGACCCAGTACTTC.

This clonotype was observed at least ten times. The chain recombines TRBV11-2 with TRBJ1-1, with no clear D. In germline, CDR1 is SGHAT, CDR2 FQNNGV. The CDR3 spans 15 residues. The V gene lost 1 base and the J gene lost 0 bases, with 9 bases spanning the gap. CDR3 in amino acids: CASSLAGPMNTEAFF. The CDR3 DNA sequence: TGTGCCAGCAGCTTAGCCGGACCGATGAACACTGAAGCTTTCTTT.

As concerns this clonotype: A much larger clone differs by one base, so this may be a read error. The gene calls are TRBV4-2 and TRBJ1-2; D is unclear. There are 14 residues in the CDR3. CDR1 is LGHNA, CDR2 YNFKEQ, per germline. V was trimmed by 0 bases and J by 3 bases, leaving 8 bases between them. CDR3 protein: CASSQEEVYYGYTF. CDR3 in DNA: TGTGCCAGCAGCCAAGAGGAGGTCTACTATGGCTACACCTTC.

The CDR3, as DNA: TGTGCCAGCAGCCCTCGGGACAGCTCCAAAGAGACCCAGTACTTC. Translated: CASSPRDSSKETQYF. The chain carries TRBV11-3 and TRBJ2-5, with TRBD1 matching 7 bases. This CDR3 region has 15 residues. CDR1 SGHNT and CDR2 YENEEA come from the germline V gene. V shed 5 bases and J 3 bases; nucleotides not matched to a gene: 9. The variable domain in full, completed from reference TRBV11-3 and TRBJ2-5, reads EAGVVQSPRYKIIEKKQPVAFWCNPISGHNTLYWYLQNLGQGPELLIRYENEEAVDDSQLPKDRFSAERLKGVDSTLKIQPAELGDSAVYLCASSPRDSSKETQYFGPGTRLLVL.

The CDR3 coding sequence is TGTGCCAGCAGCTTAGTAGACGGGACAGTAACAGATACGCAGTATTTT. This sequence encodes CASSLVDGTVTDTQYF. The chain links TRBV7-9 to TRBJ2-3; 7 bases line up with TRBD1. With 1 base clipped from V and 3 bases from J, the junction kept 7 bases outside the gene matches. The CDR3 is 16 amino acids. Germline CDR1 is SEHNR and CDR2 is FQNEAQ (reference sequence).

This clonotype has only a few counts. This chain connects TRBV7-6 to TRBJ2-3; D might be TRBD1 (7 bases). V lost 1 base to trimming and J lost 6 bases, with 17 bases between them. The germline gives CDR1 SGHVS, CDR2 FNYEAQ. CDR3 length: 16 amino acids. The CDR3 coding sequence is TGTGCCAGCAGCTTAGGGTCCGACAGGGACTTGGATACGCAGTATTTT. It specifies CASSLGSDRDLDTQYF.

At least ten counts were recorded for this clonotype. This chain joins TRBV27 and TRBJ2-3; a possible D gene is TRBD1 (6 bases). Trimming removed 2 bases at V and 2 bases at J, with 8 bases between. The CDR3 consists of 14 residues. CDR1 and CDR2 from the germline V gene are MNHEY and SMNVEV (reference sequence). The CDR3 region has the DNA TGTGCCAGCAGTTTAGGGACACTCACAGATACGCAGTATTTT. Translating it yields CASSLGTLTDTQYF.

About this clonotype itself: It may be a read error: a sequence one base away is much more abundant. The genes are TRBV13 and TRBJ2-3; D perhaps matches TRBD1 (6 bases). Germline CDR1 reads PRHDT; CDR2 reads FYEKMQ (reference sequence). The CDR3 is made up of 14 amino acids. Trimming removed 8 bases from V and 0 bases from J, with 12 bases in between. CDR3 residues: CASQGSPSTDTQYF. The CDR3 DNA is TGTGCCAGCCAGGGGTCGCCAAGCACAGATACGCAGTATTTT. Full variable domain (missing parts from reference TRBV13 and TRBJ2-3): AAGVIQSPRHLIKEKRETATLKCYPIPRHDTVYWYQQGPGQDPQFLISFYEKMQSDKGSIPDRFSAQQFSDYHSELNMSSLELGDSALYFCASQGSPSTDTQYFGPGTRLTVL.

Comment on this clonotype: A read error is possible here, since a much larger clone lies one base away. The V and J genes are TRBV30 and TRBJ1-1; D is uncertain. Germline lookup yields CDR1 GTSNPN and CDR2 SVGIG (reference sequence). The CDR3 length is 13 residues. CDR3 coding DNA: TGTGCCTGGAGTATACAAACGAACACTGTAGCTTTCTTT. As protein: CAWSIQTNTVAFF.

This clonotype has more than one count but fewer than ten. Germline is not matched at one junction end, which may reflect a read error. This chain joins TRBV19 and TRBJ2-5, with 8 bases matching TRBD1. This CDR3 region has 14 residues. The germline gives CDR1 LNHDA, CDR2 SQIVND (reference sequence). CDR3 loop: CASSIPGGQEAQYF. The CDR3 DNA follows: TGTGCCAGTAGTATCCCAGGGGGCCAAGAGGCCCAGTACTTC.

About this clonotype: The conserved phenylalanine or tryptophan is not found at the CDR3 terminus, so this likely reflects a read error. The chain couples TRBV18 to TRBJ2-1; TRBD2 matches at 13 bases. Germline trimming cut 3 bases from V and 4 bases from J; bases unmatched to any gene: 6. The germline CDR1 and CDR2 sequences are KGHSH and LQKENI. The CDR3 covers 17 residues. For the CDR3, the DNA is TGTGCCAGCTCACCCCGTGGGACTAGCGGGGAATACAATGAGCAGTTCCTC. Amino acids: CASSPRGTSGEYNEQFL.

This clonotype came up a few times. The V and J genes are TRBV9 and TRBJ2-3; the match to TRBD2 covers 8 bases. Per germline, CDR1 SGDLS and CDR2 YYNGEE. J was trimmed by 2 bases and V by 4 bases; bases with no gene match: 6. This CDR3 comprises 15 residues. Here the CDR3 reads CASSLGGGTTDTQYF. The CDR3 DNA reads TGTGCCAGCAGCCTCGGCGGGGGGACCACAGATACGCAGTATTTT.

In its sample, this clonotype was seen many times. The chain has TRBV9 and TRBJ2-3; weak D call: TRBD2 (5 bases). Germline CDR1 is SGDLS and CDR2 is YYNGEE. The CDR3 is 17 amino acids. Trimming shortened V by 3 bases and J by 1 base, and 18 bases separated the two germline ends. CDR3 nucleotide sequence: TGTGCCAGCAGCGAGCGGACTGCCGTCCTCGGCACAGATACGCAGTATTTT. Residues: CASSERTAVLGTDTQYF.

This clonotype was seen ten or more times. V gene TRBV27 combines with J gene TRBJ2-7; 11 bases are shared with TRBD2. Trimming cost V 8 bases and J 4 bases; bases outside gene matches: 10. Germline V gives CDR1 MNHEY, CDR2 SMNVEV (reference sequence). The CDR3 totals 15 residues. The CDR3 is CASGIAGGPGYEQYF. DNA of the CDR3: TGTGCCAGCGGTATAGCGGGAGGGCCAGGGTACGAGCAGTACTTC.

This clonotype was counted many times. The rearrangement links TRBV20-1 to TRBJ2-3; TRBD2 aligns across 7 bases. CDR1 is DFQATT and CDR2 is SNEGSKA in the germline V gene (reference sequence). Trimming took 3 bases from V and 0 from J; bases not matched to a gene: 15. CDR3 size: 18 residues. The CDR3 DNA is TGCAGTGCTAGGGTCGCCGCTGGCGCTAGCGGTAGCACAGATACGCAGTATTTT. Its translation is CSARVAAGASGSTDTQYF.

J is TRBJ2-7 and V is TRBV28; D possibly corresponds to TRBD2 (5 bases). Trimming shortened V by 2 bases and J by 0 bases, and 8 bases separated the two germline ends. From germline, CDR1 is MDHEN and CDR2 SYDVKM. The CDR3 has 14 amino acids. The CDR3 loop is CASSLAGNSYEQYF. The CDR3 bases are TGTGCCAGCAGTTTAGCGGGCAACTCCTACGAGCAGTACTTC.

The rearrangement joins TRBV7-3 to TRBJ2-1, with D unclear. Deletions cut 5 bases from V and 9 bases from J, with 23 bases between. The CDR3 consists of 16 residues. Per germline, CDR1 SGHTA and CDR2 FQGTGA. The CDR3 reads CASSPTARSPWSEQFF. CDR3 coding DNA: TGTGCCAGCAGCCCCACTGCACGCTCTCCGTGGAGTGAGCAGTTCTTC.

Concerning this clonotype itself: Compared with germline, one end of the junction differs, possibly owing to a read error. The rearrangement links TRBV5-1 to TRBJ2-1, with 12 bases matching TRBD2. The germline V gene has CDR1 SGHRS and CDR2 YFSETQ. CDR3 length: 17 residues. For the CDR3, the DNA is TGCACCAGCAGCATCGGGACTAGCGGGCCGGTCTACAATGAGCAGTTCTTC. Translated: CTSSIGTSGPVYNEQFF.

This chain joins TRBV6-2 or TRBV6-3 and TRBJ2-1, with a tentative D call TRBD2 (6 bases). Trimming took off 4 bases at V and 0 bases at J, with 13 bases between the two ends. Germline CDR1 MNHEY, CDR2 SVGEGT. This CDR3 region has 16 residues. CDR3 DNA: TGTGCCAGCAGTTTACGCCGGGACTCCTCCTACAATGAGCAGTTCTTC. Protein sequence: CASSLRRDSSYNEQFF.

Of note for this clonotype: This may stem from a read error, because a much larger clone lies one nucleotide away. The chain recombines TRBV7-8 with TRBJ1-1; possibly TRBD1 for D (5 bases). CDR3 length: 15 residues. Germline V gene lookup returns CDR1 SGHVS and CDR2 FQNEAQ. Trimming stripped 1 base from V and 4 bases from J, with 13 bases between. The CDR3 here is CASSLVRGQSTEAFF. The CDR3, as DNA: TGTGCCAGCAGCTTAGTTAGGGGTCAGAGCACTGAAGCTTTCTTT.

CDR3 sequence: CASSPISGDTQYF. The CDR3 DNA follows: TGTGCCAGCAGTCCGATTTCCGGTGATACGCAGTATTTT. The V call is TRBV27, the J call TRBJ2-3; D unclear. Trimming shortened V by 5 bases and J by 6 bases, and 12 bases separated the two germline ends. The length of the CDR3 is 13 residues. Germline V gene lookup returns CDR1 MNHEY and CDR2 SMNVEV (reference sequence).

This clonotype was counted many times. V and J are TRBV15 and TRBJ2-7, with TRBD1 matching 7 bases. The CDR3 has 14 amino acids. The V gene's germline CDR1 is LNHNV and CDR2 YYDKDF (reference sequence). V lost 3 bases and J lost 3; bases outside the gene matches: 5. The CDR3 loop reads CATSRERQGYEQYF. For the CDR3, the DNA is TGTGCCACCAGCAGGGAACGACAGGGCTACGAGCAGTACTTC. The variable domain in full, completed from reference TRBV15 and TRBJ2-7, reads DAMVIQNPRYQVTQFGKPVTLSCSQTLNHNVMYWYQQKSSQAPKLLFHYYDKDFNNEADTPDNFQSRRPNTSFCFLDIRSPGLGDTAMYLCATSRERQGYEQYFGPGTRLTVT.

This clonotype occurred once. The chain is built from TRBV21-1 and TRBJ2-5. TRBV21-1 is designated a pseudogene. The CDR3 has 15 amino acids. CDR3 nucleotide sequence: TGTGCCAGCAGCAACATCGTGAACTACCAAGAGGCCCAGTACTTC. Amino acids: CASSNIVNYQEAQYF.

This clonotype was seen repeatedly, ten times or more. DNA for the CDR3: TGCGCCAGCAGCCAAGAGAGAGATTTGGGCAATGAGCAGTTCTTC. This codes for CASSQERDLGNEQFF. V and J are TRBV4-3 and TRBJ2-1; no clear D. This CDR3 is built from 15 residues. With 0 bases removed from V and 6 bases from J, the gap between germline ends came to 12 bases. In germline, CDR1 is LGHNA, CDR2 YSLEER.

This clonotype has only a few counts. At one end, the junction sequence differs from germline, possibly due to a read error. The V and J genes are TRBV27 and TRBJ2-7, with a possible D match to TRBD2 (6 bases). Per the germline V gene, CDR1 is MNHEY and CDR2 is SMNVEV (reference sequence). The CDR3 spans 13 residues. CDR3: CASSLGGSYEQCF. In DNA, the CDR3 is TGTGCCAGCAGTTTGGGGGGTTCCTACGAGCAGTGCTTC.

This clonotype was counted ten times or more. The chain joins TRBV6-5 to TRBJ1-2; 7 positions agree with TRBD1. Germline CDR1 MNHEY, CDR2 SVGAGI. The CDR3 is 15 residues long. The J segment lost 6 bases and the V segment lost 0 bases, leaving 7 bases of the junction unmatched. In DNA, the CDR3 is TGTGCCAGCAGTTACTCGTTGCAGGGGGACGATGGCTACACCTTC. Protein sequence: CASSYSLQGDDGYTF.

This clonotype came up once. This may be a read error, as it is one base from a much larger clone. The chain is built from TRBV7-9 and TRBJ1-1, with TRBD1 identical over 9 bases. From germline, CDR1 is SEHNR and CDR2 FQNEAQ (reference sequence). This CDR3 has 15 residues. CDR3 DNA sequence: TGTGCCAGCAGCTTCGGGACAGGGAGGGATACTGAAGCTTCCTTT. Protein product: CASSFGTGRDTEASF.

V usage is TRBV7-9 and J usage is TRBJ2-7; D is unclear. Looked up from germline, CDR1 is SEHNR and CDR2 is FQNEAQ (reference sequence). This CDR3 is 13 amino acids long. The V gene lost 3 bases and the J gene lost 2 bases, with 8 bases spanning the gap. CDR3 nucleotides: TGTGCCAGCAGCTTTACAGAGACCTACGAGCAGTACTTC. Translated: CASSFTETYEQYF.

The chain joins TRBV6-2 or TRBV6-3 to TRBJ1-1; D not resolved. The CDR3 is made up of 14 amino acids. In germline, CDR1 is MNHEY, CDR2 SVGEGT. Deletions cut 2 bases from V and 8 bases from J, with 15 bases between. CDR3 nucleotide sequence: TGTGCCAGCAGTTACCTTGAAGGCCAGACAGAAGCTTTCTTT. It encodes CASSYLEGQTEAFF.

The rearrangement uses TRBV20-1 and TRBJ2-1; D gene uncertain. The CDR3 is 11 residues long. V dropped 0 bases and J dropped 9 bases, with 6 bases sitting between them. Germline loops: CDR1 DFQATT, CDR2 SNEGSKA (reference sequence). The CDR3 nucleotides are TGCAGTGCTAGAGATTTAACTGAGCAGTTCTTC. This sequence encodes CSARDLTEQFF.

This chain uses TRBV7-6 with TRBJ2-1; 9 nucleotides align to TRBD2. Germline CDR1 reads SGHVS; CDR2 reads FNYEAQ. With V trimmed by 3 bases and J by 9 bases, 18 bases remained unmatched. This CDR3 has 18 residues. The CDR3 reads CASSLAPSAGGGVAEQFF. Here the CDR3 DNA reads TGTGCCAGCAGCTTGGCCCCCTCGGCGGGAGGGGGGGTTGCTGAGCAGTTCTTC.